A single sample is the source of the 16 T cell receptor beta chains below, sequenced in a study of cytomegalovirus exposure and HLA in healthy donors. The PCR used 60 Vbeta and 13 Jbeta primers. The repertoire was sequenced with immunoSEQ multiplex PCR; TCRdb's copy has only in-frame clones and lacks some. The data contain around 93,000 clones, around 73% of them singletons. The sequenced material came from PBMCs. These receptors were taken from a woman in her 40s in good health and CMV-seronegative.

The CDR3 loop reads CASSYLADTYEQYF. The CDR3 DNA reads TGTGCCAGCAGTTATCTAGCAGACACCTACGAGCAGTACTTC. The J gene is TRBJ2-7, the V gene TRBV6-5, with a weak D call TRBD2 (5 bases). This CDR3 region has 14 residues. V was trimmed by 3 bases and J by 2 bases, leaving 11 bases between them. Per the germline V gene, CDR1 is MNHEY and CDR2 is SVGAGI.

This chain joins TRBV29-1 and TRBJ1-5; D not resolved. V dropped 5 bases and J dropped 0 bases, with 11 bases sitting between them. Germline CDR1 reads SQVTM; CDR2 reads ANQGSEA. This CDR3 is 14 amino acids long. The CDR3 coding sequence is TGCAGCGTTCAAACCGGTCTTAGCAATCAGCCCCAGCATTTT. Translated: CSVQTGLSNQPQHF. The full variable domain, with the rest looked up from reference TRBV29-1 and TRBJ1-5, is SAVISQKPSRDICQRGTSLTIQCQVDSQVTMMFWYRQQPGQSLTLIATANQGSEATYESGFVIDKFPISRPNLTFSTLTVSNMSPEDSSIYLCSVQTGLSNQPQHFGDGTRLSIL.

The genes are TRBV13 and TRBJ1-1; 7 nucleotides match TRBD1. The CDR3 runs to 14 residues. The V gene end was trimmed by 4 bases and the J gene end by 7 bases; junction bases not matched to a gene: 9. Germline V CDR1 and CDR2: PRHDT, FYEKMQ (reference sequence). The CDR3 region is CASSSSNRGFEAFF. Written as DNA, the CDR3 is TGTGCCAGCAGCTCATCCAACAGGGGATTTGAAGCTTTCTTT.

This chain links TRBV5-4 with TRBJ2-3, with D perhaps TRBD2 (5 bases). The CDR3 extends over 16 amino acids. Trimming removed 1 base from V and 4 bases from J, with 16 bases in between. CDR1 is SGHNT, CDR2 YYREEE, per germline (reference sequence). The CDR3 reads CASSLYLPPSPDTQYF. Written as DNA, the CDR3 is TGTGCCAGCAGCTTGTACCTACCCCCTAGCCCAGATACGCAGTATTTT.

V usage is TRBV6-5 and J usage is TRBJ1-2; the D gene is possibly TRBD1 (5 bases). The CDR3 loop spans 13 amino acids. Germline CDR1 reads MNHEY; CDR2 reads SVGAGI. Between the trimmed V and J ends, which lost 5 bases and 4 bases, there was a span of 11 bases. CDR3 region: CASSQTDSYGYTF. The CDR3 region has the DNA TGTGCCAGCAGTCAGACAGATTCCTATGGCTACACCTTC.

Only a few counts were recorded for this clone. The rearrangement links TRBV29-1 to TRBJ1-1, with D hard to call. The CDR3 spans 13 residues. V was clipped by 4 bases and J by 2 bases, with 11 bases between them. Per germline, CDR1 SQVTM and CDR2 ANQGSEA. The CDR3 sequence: CSVAGGFNTEAFF. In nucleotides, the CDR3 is TGCAGCGTTGCAGGAGGGTTCAACACTGAAGCTTTCTTT.

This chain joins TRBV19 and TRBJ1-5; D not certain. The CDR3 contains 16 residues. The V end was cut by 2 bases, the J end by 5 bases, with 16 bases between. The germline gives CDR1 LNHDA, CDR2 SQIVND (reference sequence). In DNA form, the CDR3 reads TGTGCCAGTAGTATAATGATAGGCCCCGGGGATCAGCCCCAGCATTTT. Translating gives CASSIMIGPGDQPQHF.

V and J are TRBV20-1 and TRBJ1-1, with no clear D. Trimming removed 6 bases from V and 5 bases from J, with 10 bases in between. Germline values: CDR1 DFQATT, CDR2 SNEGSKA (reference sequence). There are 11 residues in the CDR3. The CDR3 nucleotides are TGCAGTGCCATCCGAGAGACTGAAGCTTTCTTT. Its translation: CSAIRETEAFF.

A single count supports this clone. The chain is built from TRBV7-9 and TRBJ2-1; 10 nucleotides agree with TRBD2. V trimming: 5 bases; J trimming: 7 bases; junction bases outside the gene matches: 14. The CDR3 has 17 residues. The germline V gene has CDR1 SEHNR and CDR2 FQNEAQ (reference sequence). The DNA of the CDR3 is TGTGCCAGCAGCACCGGGGGCCTAGCGGGAGTGGATAATGAGCAGTTCTTC. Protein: CASSTGGLAGVDNEQFF.

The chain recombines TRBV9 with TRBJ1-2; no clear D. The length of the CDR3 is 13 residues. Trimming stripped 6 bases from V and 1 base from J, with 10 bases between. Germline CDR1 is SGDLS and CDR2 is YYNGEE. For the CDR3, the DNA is TGTGCCAGCACCTCTGTTGTTAACTATGGCTACACCTTC. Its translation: CASTSVVNYGYTF.

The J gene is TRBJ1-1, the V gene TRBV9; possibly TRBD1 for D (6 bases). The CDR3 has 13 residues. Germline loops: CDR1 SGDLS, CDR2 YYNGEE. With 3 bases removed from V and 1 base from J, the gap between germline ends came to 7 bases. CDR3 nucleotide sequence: TGTGCCAGCAGCGCGACAGGGAACACTGAAGCTTTCTTT. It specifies CASSATGNTEAFF.

CDR3 DNA: TGTGCCAGCGGCTCGATCTGGACAGGGCACTACGAGCAGTACTTC. Protein product: CASGSIWTGHYEQYF. The chain combines TRBV6-5 with TRBJ2-7, with 8 bases aligning to TRBD1. J was trimmed by 3 bases and V by 8 bases; bases with no gene match: 12. The CDR3 loop spans 15 amino acids. The germline gives CDR1 MNHEY, CDR2 SVGAGI.

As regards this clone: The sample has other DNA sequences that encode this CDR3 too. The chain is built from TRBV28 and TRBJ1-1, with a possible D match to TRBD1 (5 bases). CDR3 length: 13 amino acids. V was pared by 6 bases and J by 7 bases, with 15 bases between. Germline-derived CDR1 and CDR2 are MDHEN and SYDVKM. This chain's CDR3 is CASSSPGQHEAFF. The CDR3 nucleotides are TGTGCCAGCAGCAGCCCTGGACAACATGAAGCTTTCTTT.

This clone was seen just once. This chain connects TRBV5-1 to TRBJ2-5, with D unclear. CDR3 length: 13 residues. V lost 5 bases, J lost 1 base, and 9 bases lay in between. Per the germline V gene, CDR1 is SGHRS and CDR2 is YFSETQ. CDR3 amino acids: CASRLGAQETQYF. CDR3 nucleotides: TGCGCCAGCAGATTAGGAGCCCAAGAGACCCAGTACTTC.

The CDR3 protein is CASSLLDRGREQYF. DNA of the CDR3: TGCGCCAGCAGCCTCCTGGACAGGGGACGGGAGCAGTACTTC. V gene TRBV5-1 combines with J gene TRBJ2-7, with 9 nucleotides matching TRBD1. The germline V gene has CDR1 SGHRS and CDR2 YFSETQ. V lost 4 bases, J lost 7 bases, and 9 bases stayed unmatched. CDR3 length equals 14 residues.

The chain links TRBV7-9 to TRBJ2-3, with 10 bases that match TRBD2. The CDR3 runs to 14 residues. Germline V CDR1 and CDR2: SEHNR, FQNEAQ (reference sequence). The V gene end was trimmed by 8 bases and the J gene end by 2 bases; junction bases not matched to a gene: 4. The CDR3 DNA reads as TGTGCCAGCCTACTAGCGGGGCTCACAGATACGCAGTATTTT. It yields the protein CASLLAGLTDTQYF. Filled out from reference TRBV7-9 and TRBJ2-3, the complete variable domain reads DTGVSQNPRHKITKRGQNVTFRCDPISEHNRLYWYRQTLGQGPEFLTYFQNEAQLEKSRLLSDRFSAERPKGSFSTLEIQRTEQGDSAMYLCASLLAGLTDTQYFGPGTRLTVL.